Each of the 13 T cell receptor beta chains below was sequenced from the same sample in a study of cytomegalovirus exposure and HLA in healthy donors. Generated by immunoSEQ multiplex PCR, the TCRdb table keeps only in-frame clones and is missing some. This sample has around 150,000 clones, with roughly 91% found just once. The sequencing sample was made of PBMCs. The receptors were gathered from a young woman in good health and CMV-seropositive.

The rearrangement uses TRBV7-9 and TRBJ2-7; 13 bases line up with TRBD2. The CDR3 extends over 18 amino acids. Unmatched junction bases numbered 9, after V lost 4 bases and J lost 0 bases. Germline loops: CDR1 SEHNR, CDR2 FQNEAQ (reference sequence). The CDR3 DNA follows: TGTGCCAGCAGCTCCCCCGGACTAGCGGGAGTTAGCTCCTACGAGCAGTACTTC. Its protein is CASSSPGLAGVSSYEQYF.

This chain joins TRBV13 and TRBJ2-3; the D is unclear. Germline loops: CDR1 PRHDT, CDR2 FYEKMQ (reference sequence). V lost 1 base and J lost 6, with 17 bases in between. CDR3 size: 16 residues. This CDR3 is CASSLEISGYTDTQYF. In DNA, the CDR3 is TGTGCCAGCAGCTTAGAGATCTCCGGGTACACGGATACGCAGTATTTT.

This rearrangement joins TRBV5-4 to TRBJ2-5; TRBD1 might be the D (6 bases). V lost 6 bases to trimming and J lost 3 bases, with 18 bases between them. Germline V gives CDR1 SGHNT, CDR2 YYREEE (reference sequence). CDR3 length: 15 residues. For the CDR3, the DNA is TGTGCCAGCACCACGCGGACAGCTAAGGAAGAGACCCAGTACTTC. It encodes CASTTRTAKEETQYF. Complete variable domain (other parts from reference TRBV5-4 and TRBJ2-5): ETGVTQSPTHLIKTRGQQVTLRCSSQSGHNTVSWYQQALGQGPQFIFQYYREEENGRGNFPPRFSGLQFPNYSSELNVNALELDDSALYLCASTTRTAKEETQYFGPGTRLLVL.

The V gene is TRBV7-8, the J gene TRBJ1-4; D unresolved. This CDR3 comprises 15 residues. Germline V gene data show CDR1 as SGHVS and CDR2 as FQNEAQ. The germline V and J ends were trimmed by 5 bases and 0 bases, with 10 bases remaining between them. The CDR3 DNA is TGTGCCAGCAGCCGCGTCCAAACAACTAATGAAAAACTGTTTTTT. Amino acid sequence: CASSRVQTTNEKLFF. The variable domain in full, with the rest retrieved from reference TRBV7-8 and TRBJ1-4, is GAGVSQSPRYKVAKRGQDVALRCDPISGHVSLFWYQQALGQGPEFLTYFQNEAQLDKSGLPSDRFFAERPEGSVSTLKIQRTQQEDSAVYLCASSRVQTTNEKLFFGSGTQLSVL.

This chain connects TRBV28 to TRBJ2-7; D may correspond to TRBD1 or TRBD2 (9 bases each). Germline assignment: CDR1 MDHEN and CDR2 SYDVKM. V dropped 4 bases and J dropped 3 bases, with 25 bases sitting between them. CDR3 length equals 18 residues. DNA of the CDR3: TGTGCCAGCAGTTCCGGGACAGGGCAGACTAGCGGCCTCTACGAGCAGTACTTC. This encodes CASSSGTGQTSGLYEQYF.

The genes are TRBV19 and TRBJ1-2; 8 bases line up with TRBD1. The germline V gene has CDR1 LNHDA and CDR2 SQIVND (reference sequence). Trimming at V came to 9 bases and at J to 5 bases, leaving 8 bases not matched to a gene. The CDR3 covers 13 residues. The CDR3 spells CASSTGDGYGYTF. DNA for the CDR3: TGTGCCAGCTCGACAGGGGATGGGTATGGCTACACCTTC.

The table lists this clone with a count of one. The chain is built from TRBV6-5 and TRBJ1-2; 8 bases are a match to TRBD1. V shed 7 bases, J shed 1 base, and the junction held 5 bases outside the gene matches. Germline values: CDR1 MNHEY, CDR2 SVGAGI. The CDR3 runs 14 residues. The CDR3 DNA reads TGTGCCAGCACCGGCGGACAGGGTAACTATGGCTACACCTTC. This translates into CASTGGQGNYGYTF.

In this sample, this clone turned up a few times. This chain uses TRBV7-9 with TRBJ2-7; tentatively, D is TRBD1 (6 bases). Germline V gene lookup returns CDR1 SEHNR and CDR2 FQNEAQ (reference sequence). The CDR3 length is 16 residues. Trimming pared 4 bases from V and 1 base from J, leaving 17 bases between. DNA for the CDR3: TGTGCCAGCAGCTCCTTTCTGGGGGCGGGTTCCTACGAGCAGTACTTC. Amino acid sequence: CASSSFLGAGSYEQYF.

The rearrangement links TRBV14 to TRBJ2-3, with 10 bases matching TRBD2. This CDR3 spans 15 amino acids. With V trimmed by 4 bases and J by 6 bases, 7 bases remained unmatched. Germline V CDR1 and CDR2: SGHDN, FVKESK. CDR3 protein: CASSLGAGGPDTQYF. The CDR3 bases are TGTGCCAGCAGCCTTGGAGCGGGAGGGCCGGATACGCAGTATTTT. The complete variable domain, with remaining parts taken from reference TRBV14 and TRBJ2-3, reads EAGVTQFPSHSVIEKGQTVTLRCDPISGHDNLYWYRRVMGKEIKFLLHFVKESKQDESGMPNNRFLAERTGGTYSTLKVQPAELEDSGVYFCASSLGAGGPDTQYFGPGTRLTVL.

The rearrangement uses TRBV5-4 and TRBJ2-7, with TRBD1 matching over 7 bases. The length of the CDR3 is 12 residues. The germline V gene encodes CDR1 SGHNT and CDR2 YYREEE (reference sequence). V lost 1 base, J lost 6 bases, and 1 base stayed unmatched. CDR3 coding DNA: TGTGCCAGCAGCTTGACAGGGGTCGAGCAGTACTTC. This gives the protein CASSLTGVEQYF. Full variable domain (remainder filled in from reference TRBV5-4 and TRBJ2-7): ETGVTQSPTHLIKTRGQQVTLRCSSQSGHNTVSWYQQALGQGPQFIFQYYREEENGRGNFPPRFSGLQFPNYSSELNVNALELDDSALYLCASSLTGVEQYFGPGTRLTVT.

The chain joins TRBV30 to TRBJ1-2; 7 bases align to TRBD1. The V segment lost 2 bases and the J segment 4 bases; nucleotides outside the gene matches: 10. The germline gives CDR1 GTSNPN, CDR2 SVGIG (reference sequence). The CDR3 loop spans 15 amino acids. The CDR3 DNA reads TGTGCCTGGAGTCCTTCGACAGGGACTTTCTATGGCTACACCTTC. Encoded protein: CAWSPSTGTFYGYTF.

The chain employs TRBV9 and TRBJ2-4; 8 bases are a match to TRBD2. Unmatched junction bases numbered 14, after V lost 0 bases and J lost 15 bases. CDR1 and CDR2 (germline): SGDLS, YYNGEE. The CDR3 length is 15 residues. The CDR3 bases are TGTGCCAGCAGCGTAGAAGGGACTAGTACGGCGGTAAGGTACTTC. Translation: CASSVEGTSTAVRYF. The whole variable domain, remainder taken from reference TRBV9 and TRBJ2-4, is DSGVTQTPKHLITATGQRVTLRCSPRSGDLSVYWYQQSLDQGLQFLIQYYNGEERAKGNILERFSAQQFPDLHSELNLSSLELGDSALYFCASSVEGTSTAVRYFGAGTRLSVL.

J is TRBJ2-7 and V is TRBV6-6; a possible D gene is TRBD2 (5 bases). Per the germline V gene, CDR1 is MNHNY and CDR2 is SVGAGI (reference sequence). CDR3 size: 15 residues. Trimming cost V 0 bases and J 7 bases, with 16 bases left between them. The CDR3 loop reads CASSYSIGNGLEQYF. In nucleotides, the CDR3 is TGTGCCAGCAGTTACTCAATCGGGAATGGCTTAGAGCAGTACTTC.